This T cell receptor (beta chain) was documented in a study of shared clonotypes between healthy human individuals. Study-wide context: CD4 naive cells filled three plates per donor, CD4 memory three, CD8 naive two and CD8 memory one. Study-wide findings and caveats: Specimens sampled were limited to blood, with tissue repertoires likely differing.

Germline V CDR1 and CDR2: SEHNR, FQNEAQ (reference sequence). The CDR3 length is 18 residues. With 2 bases removed from V and 1 base from J, the gap between germline ends came to 17 bases. This clone was recorded a few times. Its antigen is currently unknown. Each donor was a Caucasian adult residing in Nashville, Tennessee. Clones were read by immunoSEQ multiplex PCR, and TCRdb kept only the in-frame ones, dropping some. This table holds 2.3 million or so clones, more than 85% found once. The sample was naive CD4+ T cells from PBMCs. The sample's subset: CD45RA+ positively selected. The receptor's source is a man younger than 30 in good health. Some clones in this sample may be carry-over from other donors' samples. The chain uses TRBV7-9 and TRBJ2-2, with D possibly TRBD1 on 7 matching bases. The CDR3 loop is CASSLPPAGTVNTGELFF. CDR3 sequence (DNA): TGTGCCAGCAGCTTACCCCCCGCGGGGACAGTGAACACCGGGGAGCTGTTTTTT.